Described below is a single T cell receptor beta chain sequence and its context. Produced via immunoSEQ multiplex PCR; TCRdb's table is partial and in-frame only. Among some 74,000 clones listed, 80% to 90% were seen once. This entry comes from a study of blood T cell repertoires in COVID-19. Overall study context: T cells, B-cell-depleted T cells, or PBMCs provided the cDNA or gDNA that served as material.

In germline, CDR1 is LGHDT, CDR2 YNNKEL (reference sequence). This CDR3 spans 12 amino acids. V shed 1 base and J shed 9 bases, with 7 bases lying between them. The gene calls are TRBV3-1 (or the pseudogene TRBV3-2) and TRBJ2-1, with D maybe TRBD2 (5 bases). This TCR was sampled from a man aged 50 or older with active COVID-19. Input material: peripheral blood. The CDR3 reads CASSQVGGEQFF. In nucleotides, the CDR3 is TGTGCCAGCAGCCAAGTAGGAGGTGAGCAGTTCTTC.